The T cell receptor beta chain described here comes from a study of T-cell reconstitution after alpha-beta-depleted transplantation in children. CDR1 SGDLS and CDR2 YYNGEE come from the germline V gene. The CDR3 has 15 amino acids. The ends lost 2 bases at V and 6 bases at J; junction bases unmatched: 6. This clonotype showed up just a few times. Preparation of the TCRbeta library used unique molecular identifiers. TCRdb called the PCR reads again in MiXCR, with one record for every CDR3 protein. Of some 300,000 distinct CDR3 sequences in the sample, 10% were seen once. The chain is built from TRBV9 and TRBJ2-2, with TRBD1 matching over 8 bases. Sequenced here: PBMCs, sampled before TCRalphabeta/CD19-depleted stem cell transplant. The TCR originated in a boy under three years old with acute myeloid leukemia, due to receive a stem cell transplant. CDR3 region: CASSVETGVSGELFF. The CDR3 region has the DNA TGTGCCAGCAGCGTGGAGACAGGGGTTTCCGGGGAGCTGTTTTTT.